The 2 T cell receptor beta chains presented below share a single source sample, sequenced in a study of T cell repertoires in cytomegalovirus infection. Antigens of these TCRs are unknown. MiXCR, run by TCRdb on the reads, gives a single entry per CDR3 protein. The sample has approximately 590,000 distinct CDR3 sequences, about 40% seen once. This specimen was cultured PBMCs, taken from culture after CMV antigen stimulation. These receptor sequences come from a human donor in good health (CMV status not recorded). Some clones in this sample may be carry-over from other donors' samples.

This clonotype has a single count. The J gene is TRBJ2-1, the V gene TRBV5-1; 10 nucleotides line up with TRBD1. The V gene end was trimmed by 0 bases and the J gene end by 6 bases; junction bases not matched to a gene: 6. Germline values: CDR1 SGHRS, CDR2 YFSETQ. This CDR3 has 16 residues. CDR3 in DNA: TGCGCCAGCAGCTTGGATTCGGGACAGGGGTTCAATGAGCAGTTCTTC. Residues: CASSLDSGQGFNEQFF.

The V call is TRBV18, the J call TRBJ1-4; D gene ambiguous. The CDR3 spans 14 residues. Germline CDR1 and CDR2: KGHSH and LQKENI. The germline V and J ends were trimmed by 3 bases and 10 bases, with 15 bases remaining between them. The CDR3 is CASSPRSNPGKLFF. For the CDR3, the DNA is TGTGCCAGCTCACCGAGATCGAACCCGGGAAAACTGTTTTTT.